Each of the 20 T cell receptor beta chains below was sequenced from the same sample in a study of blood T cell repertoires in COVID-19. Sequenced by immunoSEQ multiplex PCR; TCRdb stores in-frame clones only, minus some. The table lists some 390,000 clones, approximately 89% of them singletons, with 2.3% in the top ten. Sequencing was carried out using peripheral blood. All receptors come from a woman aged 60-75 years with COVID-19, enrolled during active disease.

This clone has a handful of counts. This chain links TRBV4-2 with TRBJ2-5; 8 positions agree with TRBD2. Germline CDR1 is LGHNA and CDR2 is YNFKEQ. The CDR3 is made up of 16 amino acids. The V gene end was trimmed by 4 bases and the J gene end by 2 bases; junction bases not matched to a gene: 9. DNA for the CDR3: TGTGCCAGCAGCCCAGGGGAGTCGGGGGGGCAAGAGACCCAGTACTTC. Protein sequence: CASSPGESGGQETQYF.

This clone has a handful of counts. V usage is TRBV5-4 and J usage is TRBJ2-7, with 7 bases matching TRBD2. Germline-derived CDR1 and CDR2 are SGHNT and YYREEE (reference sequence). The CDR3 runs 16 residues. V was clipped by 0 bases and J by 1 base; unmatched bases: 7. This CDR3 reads CASSLVSGEGSYEQYF. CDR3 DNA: TGTGCCAGCAGCTTGGTCTCGGGGGAGGGTTCCTACGAGCAGTACTTC.

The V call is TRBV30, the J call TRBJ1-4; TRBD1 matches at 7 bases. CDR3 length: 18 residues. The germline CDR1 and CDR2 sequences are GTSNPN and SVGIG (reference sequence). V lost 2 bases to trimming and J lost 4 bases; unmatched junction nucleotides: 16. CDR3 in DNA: TGTGCCTGGAGTTCCTTGGACAGGCAAGGATCTGGTAATGAAAAACTGTTTTTT. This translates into CAWSSLDRQGSGNEKLFF. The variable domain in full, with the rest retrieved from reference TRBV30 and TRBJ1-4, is SQTIHQWPATLVQPVGSPLSLECTVEGTSNPNLYWYRQAAGRGLQLLFYSVGIGQISSEVPQNLSASRPQDRQFILSSKKLLLSDSGFYLCAWSSLDRQGSGNEKLFFGSGTQLSVL.

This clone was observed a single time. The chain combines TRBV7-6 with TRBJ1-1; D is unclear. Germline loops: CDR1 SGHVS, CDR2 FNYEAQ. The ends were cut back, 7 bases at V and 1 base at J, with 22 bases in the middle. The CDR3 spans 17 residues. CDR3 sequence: CASTLAGGIQGNTEAFF. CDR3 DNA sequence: TGTGCCAGCACTTTGGCGGGTGGCATTCAAGGGAACACTGAAGCTTTCTTT.

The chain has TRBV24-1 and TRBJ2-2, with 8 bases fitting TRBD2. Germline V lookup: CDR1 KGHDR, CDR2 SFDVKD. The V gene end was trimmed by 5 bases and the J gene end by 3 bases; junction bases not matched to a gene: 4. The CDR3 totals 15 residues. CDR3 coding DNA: TGTGCCACCAGTGGCGGGGGGCTAGACACCGGGGAGCTGTTTTTT. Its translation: CATSGGGLDTGELFF.

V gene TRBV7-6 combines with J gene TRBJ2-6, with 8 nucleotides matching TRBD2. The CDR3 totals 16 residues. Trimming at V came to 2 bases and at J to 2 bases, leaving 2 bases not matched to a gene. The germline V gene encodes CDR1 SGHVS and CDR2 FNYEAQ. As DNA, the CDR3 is TGTGCCAGCAGCTTAAGTAGCGGGGCTGGGGCCAACGTCCTGACTTTC. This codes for CASSLSSGAGANVLTF. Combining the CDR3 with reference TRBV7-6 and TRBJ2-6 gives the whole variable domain GAGVSQSPRYKVTKRGQDVALRCDPISGHVSLYWYRQALGQGPEFLTYFNYEAQQDKSGLPNDRFSAERPEGSISTLTIQRTEQRDSAMYRCASSLSSGAGANVLTFGAGSRLTVL.

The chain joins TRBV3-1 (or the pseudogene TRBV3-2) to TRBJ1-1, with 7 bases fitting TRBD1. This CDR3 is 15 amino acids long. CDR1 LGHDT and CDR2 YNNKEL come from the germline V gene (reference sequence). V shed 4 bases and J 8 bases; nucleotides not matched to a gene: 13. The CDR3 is CASSPRQGSGSEAFF. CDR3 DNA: TGTGCCAGCAGCCCGCGACAGGGATCAGGATCGGAAGCTTTCTTT.

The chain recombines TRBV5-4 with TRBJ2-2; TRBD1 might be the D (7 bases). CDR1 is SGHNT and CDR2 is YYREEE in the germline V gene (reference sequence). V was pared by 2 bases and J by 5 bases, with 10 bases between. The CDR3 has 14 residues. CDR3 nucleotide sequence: TGTGCCAGCAGCTTAGCAGGGGGGACCGGGGAGCTGTTTTTT. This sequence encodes CASSLAGGTGELFF.

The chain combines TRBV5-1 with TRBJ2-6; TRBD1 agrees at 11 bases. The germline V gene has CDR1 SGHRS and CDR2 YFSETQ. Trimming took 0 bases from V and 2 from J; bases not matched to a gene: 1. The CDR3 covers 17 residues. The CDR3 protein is CASSLGTGGAGANVLTF. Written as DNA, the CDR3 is TGCGCCAGCAGCTTGGGGACAGGGGGCGCTGGGGCCAACGTCCTGACTTTC.

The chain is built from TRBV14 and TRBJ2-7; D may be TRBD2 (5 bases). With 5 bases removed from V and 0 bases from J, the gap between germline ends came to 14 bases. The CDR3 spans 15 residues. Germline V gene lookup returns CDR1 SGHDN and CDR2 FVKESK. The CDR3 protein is CASSSFTSHSYEQYF. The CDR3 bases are TGTGCCAGCAGCTCATTTACTAGTCACTCCTACGAGCAGTACTTC.

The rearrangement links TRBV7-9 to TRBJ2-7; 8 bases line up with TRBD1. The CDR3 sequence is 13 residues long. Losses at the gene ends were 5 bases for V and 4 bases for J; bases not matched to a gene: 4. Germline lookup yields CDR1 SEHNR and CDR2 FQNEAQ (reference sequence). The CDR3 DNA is TGTGCCAGCAGCCCGGACAGGGTTTACGAGCAGTACTTC. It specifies CASSPDRVYEQYF.

This CDR3 reads CASSSGTGGFNEQFF. As DNA, the CDR3 is TGTGCCAGCAGTTCCGGGACAGGGGGTTTCAATGAGCAGTTCTTC. The chain links TRBV2 to TRBJ2-1; the match to TRBD1 covers 11 bases. V dropped 5 bases and J dropped 6; count of bases not matched to a gene: 6. This CDR3 spans 15 amino acids. Germline CDR1 is SNHLY and CDR2 is FYNNEI. Combining the CDR3 with reference TRBV2 and TRBJ2-1 gives the whole variable domain EPEVTQTPSHQVTQMGQEVILRCVPISNHLYFYWYRQILGQKVEFLVSFYNNEISEKSEIFDDQFSVERPDGSNFTLKIRSTKLEDSAMYFCASSSGTGGFNEQFFGPGTRLTVL.

The CDR3 protein is CASSLQTSGTGVRETQYF. As DNA, the CDR3 is TGCGCCAGCAGCCTCCAAACTTCCGGGACAGGGGTGCGGGAGACCCAGTACTTC. The chain has TRBV4-1 and TRBJ2-5, with TRBD1 matching 10 bases. Losses at the gene ends were 4 bases for V and 5 bases for J; bases not matched to a gene: 16. The CDR3 has 18 amino acids. Germline V gene lookup returns CDR1 MGHRA and CDR2 YSYEKL.

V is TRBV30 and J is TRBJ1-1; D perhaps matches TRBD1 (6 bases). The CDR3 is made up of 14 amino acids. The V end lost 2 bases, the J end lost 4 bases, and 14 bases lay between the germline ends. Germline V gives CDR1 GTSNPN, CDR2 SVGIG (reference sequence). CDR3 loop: CAWSFGGLSTEAFF. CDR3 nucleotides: TGTGCCTGGAGTTTCGGGGGGCTTAGCACTGAAGCTTTCTTT.

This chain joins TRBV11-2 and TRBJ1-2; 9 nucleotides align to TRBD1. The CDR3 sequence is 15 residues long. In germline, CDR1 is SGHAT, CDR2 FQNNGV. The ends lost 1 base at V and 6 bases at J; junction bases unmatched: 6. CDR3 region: CASSLGPRDRDGYTF. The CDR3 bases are TGTGCCAGCAGCTTAGGTCCCCGGGACAGGGATGGCTACACCTTC.

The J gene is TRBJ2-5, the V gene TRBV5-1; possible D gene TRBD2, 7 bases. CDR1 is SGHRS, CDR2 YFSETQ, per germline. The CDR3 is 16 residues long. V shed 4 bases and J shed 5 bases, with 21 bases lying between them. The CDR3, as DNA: TGCGCCAGCAGCGCCCCTGGAGGGGGGGGTCGGGAGACCCAGTACTTC. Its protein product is CASSAPGGGGRETQYF.

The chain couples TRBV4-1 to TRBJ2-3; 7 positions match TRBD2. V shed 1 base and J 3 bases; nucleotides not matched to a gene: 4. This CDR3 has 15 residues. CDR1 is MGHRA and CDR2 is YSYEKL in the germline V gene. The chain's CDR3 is CASSQAGGGTDTQYF. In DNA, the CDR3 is TGCGCCAGCAGCCAAGCGGGGGGTGGTACAGATACGCAGTATTTT.

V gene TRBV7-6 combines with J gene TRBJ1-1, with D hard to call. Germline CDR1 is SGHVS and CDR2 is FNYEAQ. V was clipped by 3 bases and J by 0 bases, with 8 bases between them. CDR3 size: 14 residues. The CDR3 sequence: CASSLQSVNTEAFF. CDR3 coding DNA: TGTGCCAGCAGCTTGCAGTCTGTGAACACTGAAGCTTTCTTT.

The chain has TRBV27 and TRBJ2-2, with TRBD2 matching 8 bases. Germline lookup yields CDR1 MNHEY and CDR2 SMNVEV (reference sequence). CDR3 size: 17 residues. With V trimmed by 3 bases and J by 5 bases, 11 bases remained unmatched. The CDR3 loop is CASSFFSGVLQTGELFF. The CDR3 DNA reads TGTGCCAGCAGTTTTTTTAGCGGGGTCCTCCAGACCGGGGAGCTGTTTTTT.

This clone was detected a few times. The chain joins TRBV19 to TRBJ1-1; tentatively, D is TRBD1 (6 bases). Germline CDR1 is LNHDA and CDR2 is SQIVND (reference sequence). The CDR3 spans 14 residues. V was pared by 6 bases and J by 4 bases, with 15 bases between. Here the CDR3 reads CASRQGGVFTEAFF. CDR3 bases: TGTGCCAGTAGACAGGGAGGGGTTTTCACTGAAGCTTTCTTT.